This TCR beta chain comes out of a study of T cells expressing NK-cell markers. Study conclusions and caveats: Several donors likewise had their CD3+CD56-NKG2C+ fraction led by these clonotypes.

Note on this clonotype: Its antigen is still unknown.

Following a re-call of the 5' RACE reads, TCRdb has one entry per CDR3 protein and lacks DNA. This sample's table has over 350,000 distinct CDR3 sequences. CDR3 length: 12 residues. Germline lookup yields CDR1 SGHAT and CDR2 FQNNGV. The sequence came from a woman aged 45-60 years in good health. The sample taken for sequencing was blood T cells: a sorted CD56 or NKG2C T cell subset, CD4+ or CD8+ T cells, or bulk PBMC T cells (not recorded which). J is TRBJ2-3 and V is TRBV11-2; TCRdb's D call of TRBD1 is untestable without DNA. The CDR3 reads CASTLNRDTQYF.